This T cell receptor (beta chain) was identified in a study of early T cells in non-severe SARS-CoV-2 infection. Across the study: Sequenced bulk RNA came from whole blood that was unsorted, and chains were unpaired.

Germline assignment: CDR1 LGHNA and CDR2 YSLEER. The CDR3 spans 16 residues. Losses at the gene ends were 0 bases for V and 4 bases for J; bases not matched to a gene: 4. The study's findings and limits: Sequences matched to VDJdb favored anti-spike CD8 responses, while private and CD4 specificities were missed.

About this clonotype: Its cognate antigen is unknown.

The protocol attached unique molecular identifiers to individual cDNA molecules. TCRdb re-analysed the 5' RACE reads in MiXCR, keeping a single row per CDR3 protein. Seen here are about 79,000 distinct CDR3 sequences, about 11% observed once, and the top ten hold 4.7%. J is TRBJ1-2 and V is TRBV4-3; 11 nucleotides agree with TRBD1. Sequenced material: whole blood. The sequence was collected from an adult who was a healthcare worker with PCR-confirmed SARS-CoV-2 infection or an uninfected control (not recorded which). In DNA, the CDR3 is TGCGCCAGCAGCCAAGAGACCGGGACAGGGGGCTATGGCTACACCTTC. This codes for CASSQETGTGGYGYTF.